One sample yielded the 19 T cell receptor beta chains listed below, sequenced in a study of T-cell reconstitution after alpha-beta-depleted transplantation in children. Preparation of the TCRbeta library used unique molecular identifiers. MiXCR, run by TCRdb on the PCR reads, gives a single entry per CDR3 protein. The table lists some 830,000 distinct CDR3 sequences, less than 20% of them singletons. The specimen was PBMCs, mostly from graft donor cells, collected 360 days after TCRalphabeta/CD19-depleted stem cell transplant. These TCRs come from a male patient between 10 and 17 years old who had a stem cell transplant for acute lymphoblastic leukemia, so the T cells may come from the graft donor.

Many counts were recorded for this clonotype. The V gene is TRBV29-1, the J gene TRBJ1-2, with D maybe TRBD1 (5 bases). Per the germline V gene, CDR1 is SQVTM and CDR2 is ANQGSEA. Between the trimmed V and J ends, which lost 6 bases and 4 bases, there was a span of 12 bases. The CDR3 runs 12 residues. This CDR3 reads CSVIDSLYGYTF. For the CDR3, the DNA is TGCAGCGTAATCGACAGCCTCTATGGCTACACCTTC.

There are a few counts of this clonotype. The V call is TRBV29-1, the J call TRBJ2-2, with a weak D call TRBD1 (6 bases). CDR3 length: 16 amino acids. Trimming removed 0 bases from V and 1 base from J, with 12 bases in between. The germline V gene encodes CDR1 SQVTM and CDR2 ANQGSEA. CDR3 bases: TGCAGCGTTGAAGAATCGGACAGTTTGAACACCGGGGAGCTGTTTTTT. Translation: CSVEESDSLNTGELFF.

J is TRBJ2-2 and V is TRBV25-1; 9 bases align to TRBD2. Germline CDR1 reads MGHDK; CDR2 reads SYGVNS. V gave up 4 bases and J gave up 7 bases; unmatched junction bases: 10. The length of the CDR3 is 16 residues. This CDR3 reads CASSALAGKVSGELFF. As DNA, the CDR3 is TGTGCCAGCAGTGCTCTAGCGGGAAAAGTGAGCGGGGAGCTGTTTTTT.

This clonotype was observed a few times. The chain is built from TRBV4-1 and TRBJ2-7; unclear D gene. CDR3 length: 15 amino acids. Germline CDR1 reads MGHRA; CDR2 reads YSYEKL. The V gene lost 4 bases and the J gene lost 5 bases, with 18 bases spanning the gap. CDR3 loop: CASSPVAPFEDEQYF. The CDR3 DNA reads as TGCGCCAGCAGCCCAGTGGCCCCTTTCGAGGACGAGCAGTACTTC.

This clonotype came up a few times. The chain carries TRBV4-1 and TRBJ2-7, with 7 bases aligning to TRBD2. Germline assignment: CDR1 MGHRA and CDR2 YSYEKL. Germline trimming cut 3 bases from V and 2 bases from J; bases unmatched to any gene: 10. This CDR3 spans 16 amino acids. The CDR3 loop reads CASSQVAGVDPYEQYF. The CDR3 DNA sequence: TGCGCCAGCAGCCAGGTAGCGGGTGTTGATCCCTACGAGCAGTACTTC.

The V and J genes are TRBV25-1 and TRBJ1-5; D possibly corresponds to TRBD1 (6 bases). This CDR3 is 13 amino acids long. Germline assignment: CDR1 MGHDK and CDR2 SYGVNS. The V end was cut by 3 bases, the J end by 7 bases, with 10 bases between. CDR3 loop: CASSDSGEQPQHF. In nucleotides, the CDR3 is TGTGCCAGCAGTGATTCAGGGGAACAGCCCCAGCATTTT.

This clonotype was found a few times. This rearrangement joins TRBV5-1 to TRBJ1-2, with a tentative D call TRBD1 (6 bases). The CDR3 is made up of 12 amino acids. The ends were cut back, 4 bases at V and 8 bases at J, with 12 bases in the middle. Germline CDR1 SGHRS, CDR2 YFSETQ. CDR3 nucleotide sequence: TGCGCCAGCAGCATCGGACAGACAGGCTACACCTTC. Translation: CASSIGQTGYTF.

The chain carries TRBV24-1 and TRBJ2-3; possible D gene TRBD2, 5 bases. From germline, CDR1 is KGHDR and CDR2 SFDVKD. CDR3 length equals 16 residues. Trimming removed 3 bases at V and 6 bases at J, with 18 bases between. CDR3 loop: CATSDGPPGLPDTQYF. The DNA for the CDR3 is TGTGCCACCAGTGATGGGCCCCCCGGACTCCCGGATACGCAGTATTTT.

This clonotype occurred a few times. The V call is TRBV3-1, the J call TRBJ1-5; 7 bases match TRBD1. The germline gives CDR1 LGHDT, CDR2 YNNKEL (reference sequence). The junction had 10 bases not matched to a gene; V was cut back by 5 bases and J by 6 bases. This CDR3 comprises 15 residues. The CDR3 DNA follows: TGTGCCAGCAGCGCGGTAGGAGGGGGCGGTCAGCCCCAGCATTTT. This sequence encodes CASSAVGGGGQPQHF.

This chain uses TRBV12-3 or TRBV12-4 with TRBJ1-5; D unresolved. The CDR3 runs 15 residues. V was shortened by 6 bases and J by 1 base, with 13 bases between the two germline ends. The CDR3 here is CASSWTVTSNQPQHF. CDR3 DNA: TGTGCCAGCAGCTGGACGGTCACAAGCAATCAGCCCCAGCATTTT.

This chain links TRBV5-1 with TRBJ2-7, with 9 nucleotides matching TRBD2. The germline V gene encodes CDR1 SGHRS and CDR2 YFSETQ. The length of the CDR3 is 16 residues. Trimming removed 1 base from V and 1 base from J; junction bases left unmatched: 6. The CDR3 is CASSLQREAISYEQYF. CDR3 in DNA: TGCGCCAGCAGCTTGCAGCGGGAGGCAATTTCCTACGAGCAGTACTTC.

At least ten counts were recorded for this clonotype. The gene calls are TRBV24-1 and TRBJ2-5, with 12 bases matching TRBD2. The germline V gene encodes CDR1 KGHDR and CDR2 SFDVKD. The CDR3 extends over 16 amino acids. After removal of 1 base from V and 4 bases from J, the junction contained 3 bases not matched to a gene. CDR3 nucleotides: TGTGCCACCAGTGATTTAACTAGCGGGAGGCCAGAGACCCAGTACTTC. Translated: CATSDLTSGRPETQYF.

CDR3 DNA: TGTGCCAGCGCCACCTCGAGGGGGGCAGGGGCCTTCCAAGAGACCCAGTACTTC. Translation gives CASATSRGAGAFQETQYF. The chain couples TRBV12-3 or TRBV12-4 to TRBJ2-5, with D possibly called TRBD1 or TRBD2 (6 bases each). V was trimmed by 8 bases and J by 1 base, leaving 26 bases between them. The CDR3 has 18 amino acids.

This clonotype was recorded many times. V and J are TRBV5-1 and TRBJ2-3; 7 bases align to TRBD1. Germline assignment: CDR1 SGHRS and CDR2 YFSETQ. The J segment lost 2 bases and the V segment lost 0 bases, leaving 3 bases of the junction unmatched. This CDR3 comprises 15 residues. CDR3 sequence: CASSLGGTATDTQYF. Here the CDR3 DNA reads TGCGCCAGCAGCTTGGGAGGGACAGCCACAGATACGCAGTATTTT.

The chain couples TRBV5-1 to TRBJ2-7; D assignment may be TRBD1 or TRBD2 (7 bases each). V lost 0 bases and J lost 3, with 16 bases in between. The CDR3 is made up of 16 amino acids. Germline V gene sequence: CDR1 SGHRS, CDR2 YFSETQ. CDR3 nucleotides: TGCGCCAGCAGCTTGGGCCGGGGGGACAGCCTCTACGAGCAGTACTTC. Protein sequence: CASSLGRGDSLYEQYF.

The chain combines TRBV5-5 with TRBJ2-1; D is uncertain. V lost 5 bases and J lost 0, with 18 bases in between. The CDR3 length is 17 residues. The germline V gene has CDR1 SGHKS and CDR2 YYEKEE (reference sequence). This chain's CDR3 is CASRPRGPQFSYNEQFF. For the CDR3, the DNA is TGTGCCAGCAGACCGAGAGGACCGCAGTTCTCCTACAATGAGCAGTTCTTC.

The chain couples TRBV5-1 to TRBJ2-3, with a weak D call TRBD2 (6 bases). The germline CDR1 and CDR2 sequences are SGHRS and YFSETQ. The V and J ends lost 3 bases and 2 bases respectively, with 19 bases between them. There are 17 residues in the CDR3. The CDR3 DNA reads TGCGCCAGCAGCTCGGTGTTTTGGAGGGGCCCCACAGATACGCAGTATTTT. Amino acids: CASSSVFWRGPTDTQYF.

This chain connects TRBV20-1 to TRBJ1-5, with D possibly TRBD1 on 5 matching bases. This CDR3 region has 14 residues. Trimming removed 5 bases at V and 4 bases at J, with 15 bases between. Germline CDR1 reads DFQATT; CDR2 reads SNEGSKA (reference sequence). The CDR3 loop reads CSAARDRVNQPQHF. CDR3 sequence (DNA): TGCAGTGCTGCGAGGGACCGAGTGAATCAGCCCCAGCATTTT.

The chain joins TRBV6-5 to TRBJ1-4; D ambiguous. The CDR3 consists of 12 residues. Between the trimmed V and J ends, which lost 4 bases and 4 bases, there was a span of 4 bases. Germline values: CDR1 MNHEY, CDR2 SVGAGI. Here the CDR3 reads CASSFHNEKLFF. The DNA for the CDR3 is TGTGCCAGCAGTTTCCATAATGAAAAACTGTTTTTT.